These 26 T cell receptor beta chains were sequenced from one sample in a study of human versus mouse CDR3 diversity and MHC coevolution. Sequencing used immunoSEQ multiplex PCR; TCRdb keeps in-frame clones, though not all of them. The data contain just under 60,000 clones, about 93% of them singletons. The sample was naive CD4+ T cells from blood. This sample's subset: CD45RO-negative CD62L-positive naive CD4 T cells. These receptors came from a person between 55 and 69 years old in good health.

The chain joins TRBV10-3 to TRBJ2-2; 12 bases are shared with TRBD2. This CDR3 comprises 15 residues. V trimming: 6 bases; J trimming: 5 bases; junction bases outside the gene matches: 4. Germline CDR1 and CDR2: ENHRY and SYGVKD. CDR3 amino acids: CAIRLAGGETGELFF. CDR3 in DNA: TGTGCCATCAGACTAGCGGGAGGAGAAACCGGGGAGCTGTTTTTT.

CDR3 nucleotide sequence: TGTGCCAGTACCCCCACTCAGGCAGCCTATGGCTACACCTTC. Its protein product is CASTPTQAAYGYTF. The chain has TRBV19 and TRBJ1-2, with D hard to call. This CDR3 comprises 14 residues. Trimming cost V 7 bases and J 4 bases, with 16 bases left between them. Germline V gives CDR1 LNHDA, CDR2 SQIVND (reference sequence).

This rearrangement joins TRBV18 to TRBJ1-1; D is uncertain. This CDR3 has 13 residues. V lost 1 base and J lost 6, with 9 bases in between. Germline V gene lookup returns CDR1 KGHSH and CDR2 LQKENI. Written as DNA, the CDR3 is TGTGCCAGCTCACCACGGCGAGGGCCTGAAGCTTTCTTT. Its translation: CASSPRRGPEAFF.

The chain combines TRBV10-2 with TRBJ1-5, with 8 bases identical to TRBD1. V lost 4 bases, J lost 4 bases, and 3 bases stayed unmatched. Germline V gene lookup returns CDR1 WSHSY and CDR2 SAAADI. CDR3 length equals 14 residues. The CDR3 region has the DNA TGCGCCAGCAGTGTAACAGGGGGGAATCAGCCCCAGCATTTT. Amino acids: CASSVTGGNQPQHF.

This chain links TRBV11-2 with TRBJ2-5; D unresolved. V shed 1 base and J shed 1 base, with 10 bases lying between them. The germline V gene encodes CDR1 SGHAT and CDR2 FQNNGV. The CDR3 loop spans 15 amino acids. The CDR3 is CASSLGAIRQETQYF. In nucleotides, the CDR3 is TGTGCCAGCAGCTTAGGAGCGATACGCCAAGAGACCCAGTACTTC.

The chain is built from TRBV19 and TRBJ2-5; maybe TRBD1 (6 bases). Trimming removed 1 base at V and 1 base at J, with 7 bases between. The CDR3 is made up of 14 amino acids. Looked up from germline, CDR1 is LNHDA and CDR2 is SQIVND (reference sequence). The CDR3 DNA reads TGTGCCAGTAGTATAGGACAGGTCCAAGAGACCCAGTACTTC. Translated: CASSIGQVQETQYF.

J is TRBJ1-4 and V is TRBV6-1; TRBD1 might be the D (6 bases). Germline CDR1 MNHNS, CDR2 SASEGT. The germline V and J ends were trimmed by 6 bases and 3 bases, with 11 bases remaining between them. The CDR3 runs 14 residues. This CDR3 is CASRQGRANEKLFF. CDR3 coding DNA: TGTGCCAGCAGGCAGGGGAGGGCTAATGAAAAACTGTTTTTT.

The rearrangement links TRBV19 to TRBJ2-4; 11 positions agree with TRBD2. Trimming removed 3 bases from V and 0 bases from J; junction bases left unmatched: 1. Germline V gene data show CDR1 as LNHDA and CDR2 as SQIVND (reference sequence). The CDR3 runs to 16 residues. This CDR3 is CASSIGLAGAKNIQYF. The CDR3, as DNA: TGTGCCAGTAGTATTGGACTAGCGGGAGCCAAAAACATTCAGTACTTC.

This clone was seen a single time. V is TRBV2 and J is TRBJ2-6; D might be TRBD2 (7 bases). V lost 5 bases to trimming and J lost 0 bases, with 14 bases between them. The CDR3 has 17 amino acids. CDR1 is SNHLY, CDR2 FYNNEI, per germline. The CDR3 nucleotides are TGTGCCAGCAGTAGGGGGGGTCTCGGCTCTGGGGCCAACGTCCTGACTTTC. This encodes CASSRGGLGSGANVLTF.

This CDR3 reads CASSLTMGGGTDTQYF. The CDR3 DNA follows: TGTGCCAGCAGCTTAACGATGGGGGGAGGCACAGATACGCAGTATTTT. The V call is TRBV7-3, the J call TRBJ2-3, with D possibly TRBD2 on 6 matching bases. V was clipped by 0 bases and J by 1 base, with 11 bases between them. The CDR3 extends over 16 amino acids. The germline V gene has CDR1 SGHTA and CDR2 FQGTGA.

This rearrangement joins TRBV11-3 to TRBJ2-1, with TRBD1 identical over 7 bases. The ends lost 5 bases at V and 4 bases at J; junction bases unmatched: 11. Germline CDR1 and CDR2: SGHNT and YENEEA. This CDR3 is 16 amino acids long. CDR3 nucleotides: TGTGCCAGCAGCAAGGGGGCCCCAACGGGGTACAATGAGCAGTTCTTC. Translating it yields CASSKGAPTGYNEQFF.

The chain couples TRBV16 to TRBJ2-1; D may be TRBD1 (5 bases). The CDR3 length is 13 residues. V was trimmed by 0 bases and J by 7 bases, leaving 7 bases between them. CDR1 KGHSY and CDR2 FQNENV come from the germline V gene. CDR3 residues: CASSQSGVNEQFF. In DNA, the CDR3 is TGTGCCAGCAGCCAATCAGGGGTGAATGAGCAGTTCTTC.

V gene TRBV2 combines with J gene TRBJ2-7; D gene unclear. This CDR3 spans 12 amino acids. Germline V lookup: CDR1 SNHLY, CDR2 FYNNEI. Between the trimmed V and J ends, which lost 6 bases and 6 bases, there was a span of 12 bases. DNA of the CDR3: TGTGCCAGCAGGGCTAGTTTGAGCGAGCAGTACTTC. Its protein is CASRASLSEQYF.

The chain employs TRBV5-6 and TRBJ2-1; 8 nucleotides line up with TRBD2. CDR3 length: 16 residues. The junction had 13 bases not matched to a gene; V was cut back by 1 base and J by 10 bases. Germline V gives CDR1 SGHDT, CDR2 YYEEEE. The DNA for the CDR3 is TGTGCCAGCAGCTTGATCGCGGGAGGAACCGCTGCGGAGCAGTTCTTC. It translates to CASSLIAGGTAAEQFF.

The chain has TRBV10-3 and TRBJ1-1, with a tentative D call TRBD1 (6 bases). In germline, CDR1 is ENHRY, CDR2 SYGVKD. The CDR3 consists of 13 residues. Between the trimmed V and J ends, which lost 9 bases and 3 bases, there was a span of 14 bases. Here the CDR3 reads CAIQGMGYTEAFF. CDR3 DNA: TGTGCCATACAGGGAATGGGATACACTGAAGCTTTCTTT.

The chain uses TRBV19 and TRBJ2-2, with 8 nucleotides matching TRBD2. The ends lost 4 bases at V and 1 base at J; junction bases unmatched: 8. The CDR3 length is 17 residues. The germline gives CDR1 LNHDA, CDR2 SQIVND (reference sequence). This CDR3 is CASSRGLEVQNTGELFF. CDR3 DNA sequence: TGTGCCAGTAGTAGGGGACTAGAGGTTCAGAACACCGGGGAGCTGTTTTTT.

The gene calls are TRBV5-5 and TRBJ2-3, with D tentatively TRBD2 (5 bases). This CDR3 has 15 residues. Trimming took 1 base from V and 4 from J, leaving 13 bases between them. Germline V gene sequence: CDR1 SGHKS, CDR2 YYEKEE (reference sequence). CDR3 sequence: CASSLRGELADTQYF. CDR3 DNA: TGTGCCAGCAGCTTGAGAGGCGAACTAGCAGATACGCAGTATTTT.

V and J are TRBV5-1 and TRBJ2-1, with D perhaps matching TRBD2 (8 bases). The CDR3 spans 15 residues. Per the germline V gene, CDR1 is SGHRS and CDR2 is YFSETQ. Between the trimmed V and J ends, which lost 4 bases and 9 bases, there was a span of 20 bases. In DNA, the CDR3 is TGCGCCAGCAGCGCGGACAGGCGGGGGGCGGCTGAGCAGTTCTTC. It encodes CASSADRRGAAEQFF.

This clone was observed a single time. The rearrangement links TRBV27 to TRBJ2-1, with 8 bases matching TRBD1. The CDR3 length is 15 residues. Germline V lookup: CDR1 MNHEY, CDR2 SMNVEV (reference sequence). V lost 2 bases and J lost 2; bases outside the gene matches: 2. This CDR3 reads CASSLPGGAYNEQFF. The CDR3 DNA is TGTGCCAGCAGTTTACCAGGGGGCGCCTACAATGAGCAGTTCTTC.

The chain's CDR3 is CASSLKRQFSYEQYF. CDR3 nucleotide sequence: TGTGCCAGCAGTTTAAAGAGACAGTTCTCCTACGAGCAGTACTTC. The gene calls are TRBV27 and TRBJ2-7; possible D gene TRBD1, 5 bases. Germline CDR1 is MNHEY and CDR2 is SMNVEV (reference sequence). V gave up 2 bases and J gave up 0 bases, with 11 bases separating them. The CDR3 covers 15 residues.

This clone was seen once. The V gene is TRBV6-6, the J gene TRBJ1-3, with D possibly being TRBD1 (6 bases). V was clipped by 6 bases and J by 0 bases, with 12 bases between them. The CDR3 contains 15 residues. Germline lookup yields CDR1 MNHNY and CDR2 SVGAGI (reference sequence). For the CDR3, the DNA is TGTGCCAGCAGGGAGCGAGGGGGCTCTGGAAACACCATATATTTT. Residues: CASRERGGSGNTIYF.

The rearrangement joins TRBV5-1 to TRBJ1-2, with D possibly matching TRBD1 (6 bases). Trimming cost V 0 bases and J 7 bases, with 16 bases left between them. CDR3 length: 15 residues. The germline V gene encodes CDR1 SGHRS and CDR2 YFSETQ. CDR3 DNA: TGCGCCAGCAGCTTGGGGGGACACCCGGCCAGTGGCTACACCTTC. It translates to CASSLGGHPASGYTF.

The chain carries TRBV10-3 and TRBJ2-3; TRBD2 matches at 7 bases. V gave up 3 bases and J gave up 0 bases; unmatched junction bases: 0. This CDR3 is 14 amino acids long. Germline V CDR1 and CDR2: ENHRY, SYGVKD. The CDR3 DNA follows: TGTGCCATCAGTGAACTAGCGAGCACAGATACGCAGTATTTT. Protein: CAISELASTDTQYF.

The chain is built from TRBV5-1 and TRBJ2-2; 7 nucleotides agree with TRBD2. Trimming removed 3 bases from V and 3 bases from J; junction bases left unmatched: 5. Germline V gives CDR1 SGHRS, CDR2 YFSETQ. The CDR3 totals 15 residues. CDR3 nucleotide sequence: TGCGCCAGCAGCTCCAGACTAGCTGACACCGGGGAGCTGTTTTTT. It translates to CASSSRLADTGELFF.

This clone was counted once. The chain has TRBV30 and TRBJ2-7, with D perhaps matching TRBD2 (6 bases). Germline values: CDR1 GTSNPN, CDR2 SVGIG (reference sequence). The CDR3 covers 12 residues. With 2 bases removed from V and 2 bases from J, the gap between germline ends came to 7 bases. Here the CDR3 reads CAWSRGTYEQYF. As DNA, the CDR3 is TGTGCCTGGAGTCGCGGGACCTACGAGCAGTACTTC.

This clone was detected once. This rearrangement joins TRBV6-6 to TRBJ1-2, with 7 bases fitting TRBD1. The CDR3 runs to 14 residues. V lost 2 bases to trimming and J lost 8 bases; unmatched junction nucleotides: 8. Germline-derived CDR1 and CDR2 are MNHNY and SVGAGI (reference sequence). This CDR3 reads CASSYPVGGGGYTF. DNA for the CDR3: TGTGCCAGCAGTTACCCGGTAGGAGGGGGCGGCTACACCTTC.